This record looks at one TCR beta chain sequence and its context. Antigen unknown. These data belong to a study of cytomegalovirus exposure and HLA in healthy donors. Across the study: Early released data had about 85 million unique TCRs, all coming from HLA-typed donors. Findings and caveats of the study: Confirmation in vitro established that a few CMV-associated chains were specific for CMV antigens. Indistinguishability led to the exclusion of some V segments, TRBV6-2 and TRBV6-3 included.

In the PCR, 60 Vbeta and 13 Jbeta primers were used. This table comes from immunoSEQ multiplex PCR, and its TCRdb copy is limited to in-frame clones, with some not included. The sample lists 60,000 to 80,000 clones, 60% to 80% occurring once. This CDR3 region has 14 residues. Trimming stripped 2 bases from V and 8 bases from J, with 10 bases between. Germline assignment: CDR1 SGHTA and CDR2 FQGNSA. This sequence joins TRBV7-2 and TRBJ1-6; tentatively, D is TRBD1 (5 bases). Sequenced input: PBMCs. This receptor was identified in a girl between 5 and 17 years old in good health and CMV-seropositive. CDR3 sequence reads: CASSLTGEDSPLHF. Written as DNA, the CDR3 is TGTGCCAGCAGCTTAACGGGGGAAGATTCACCCCTCCACTTT.